Listed below are T cell receptor beta chains from one sample, sequenced in a study of identifying expanded T cells in peripheral blood. The assay was immunoSEQ multiplex PCR, and TCRdb's table has in-frame clones only and misses some. This sample has about 91,000 clones, with about nine tenths found just once. The specimen sequenced was blood. These receptors were taken from a person between 18 and 75 years old in good health. The CDR3 runs from the conserved cysteine through the conserved F or W.

v_call: TRBV4-3
j_call: TRBJ1-4
cdr3_aa: CASSQDEEAGKLFF

v_call: TRBV18
j_call: TRBJ2-1
cdr3_aa: CASSPPPVTSSYNEQFF

v_call: TRBV18
j_call: TRBJ2-5
cdr3_aa: CASSPLRRPGTNQETQYF

v_call: TRBV2
j_call: TRBJ2-7
cdr3_aa: CASSVAAYEQYF

v_call: TRBV10-1
j_call: TRBJ1-3
cdr3_aa: CAADSNSGNTIYF

v_call: TRBV7-6
j_call: TRBJ2-1
cdr3_aa: CASSLSIRASNEQFF

v_call: TRBV7-3
j_call: TRBJ2-5
cdr3_aa: CASSPVPGQETQYF

v_call: TRBV5-4
j_call: TRBJ1-1
cdr3_aa: CASSSLNDRNTEAFF

v_call: TRBV5-4
j_call: TRBJ2-3
cdr3_aa: CASSSRLAGGTDTQYF

v_call: TRBV29-1
j_call: TRBJ2-7
cdr3_aa: CSDHRGPGYEQYF

v_call: TRBV18
j_call: TRBJ2-7
cdr3_aa: CASSPLAGSSSYEQYF